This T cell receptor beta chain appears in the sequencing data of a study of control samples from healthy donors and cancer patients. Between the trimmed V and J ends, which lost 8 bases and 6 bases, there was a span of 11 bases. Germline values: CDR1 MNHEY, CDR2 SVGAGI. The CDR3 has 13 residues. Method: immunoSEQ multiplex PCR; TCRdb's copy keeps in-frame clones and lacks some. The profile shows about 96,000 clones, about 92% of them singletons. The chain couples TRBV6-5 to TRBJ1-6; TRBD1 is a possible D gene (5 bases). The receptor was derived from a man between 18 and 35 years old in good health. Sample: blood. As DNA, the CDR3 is TGTGCCAGCGGGACGGAGGGTAATTCACCCCTCCACTTT. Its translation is CASGTEGNSPLHF.